The clone carrying this TCR beta chain was recorded a few times. The protocol was immunoSEQ multiplex PCR, while the TCRdb copy is restricted to in-frame clones and leaves out a portion. The repertoire holds about 200,000 clones, with around 85% as singletons. The sample belongs to a study of blood T cell repertoires in COVID-19. Overall study: Both acute and convalescent COVID-19 samples were obtained from the United States, Italy and Spain.

Trimming cost V 7 bases and J 0 bases; bases outside gene matches: 6. The V gene's germline CDR1 is LNHDA and CDR2 SQIVND (reference sequence). This CDR3 has 14 residues. The receptor was derived from a woman at least 80 years old with acute or convalescent COVID-19. The V gene is TRBV19, the J gene TRBJ2-7; 7 positions agree with TRBD2. Sample: peripheral blood. The CDR3 sequence is CASKASGSSYEQYF. Here the CDR3 DNA reads TGTGCCAGTAAAGCTAGCGGTAGCTCCTACGAGCAGTACTTC.